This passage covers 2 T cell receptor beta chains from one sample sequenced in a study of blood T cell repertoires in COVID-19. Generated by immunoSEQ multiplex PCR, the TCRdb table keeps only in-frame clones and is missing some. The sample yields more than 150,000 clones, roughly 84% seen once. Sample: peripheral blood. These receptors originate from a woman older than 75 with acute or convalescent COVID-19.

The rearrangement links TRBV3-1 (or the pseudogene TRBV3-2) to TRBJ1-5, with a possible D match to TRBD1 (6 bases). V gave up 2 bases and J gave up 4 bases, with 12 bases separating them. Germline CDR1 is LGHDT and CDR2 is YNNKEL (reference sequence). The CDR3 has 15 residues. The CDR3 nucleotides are TGTGCCAGCAGCCAAACCGGGACACTAAATCAGCCCCAGCATTTT. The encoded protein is CASSQTGTLNQPQHF.

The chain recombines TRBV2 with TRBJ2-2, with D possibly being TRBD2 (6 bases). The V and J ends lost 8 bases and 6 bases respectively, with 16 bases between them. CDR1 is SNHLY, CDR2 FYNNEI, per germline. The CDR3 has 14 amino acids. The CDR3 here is CASHRLAFSGELFF. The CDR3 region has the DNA TGTGCCAGCCATCGTCTAGCGTTTTCCGGGGAGCTGTTTTTT.